This TCR beta chain was sequenced in a study of neoadjuvant anti-PD-1 for oral cavity cancer. There are a few counts of this clone. Patients had newly diagnosed, untreated stage II-IVA oral cavity squamous cell carcinoma. These oral cavity squamous cell carcinomas were HPV-negative and locally advanced. Analysis of PBMCs was direct, with no culture step. Sequencing was performed with immunoSEQ multiplex PCR; in TCRdb, only in-frame clones are kept and a portion is missing. The sample consists of approximately 13,000 clones, about 61% of them appearing once. The material was PBMCs, obtained before nivolumab (anti-PD-1) treatment. The source of this sequence is a person between 35 and 79 years old with oral cavity squamous cell carcinoma.

DNA for the CDR3: TGTGCCAGTAGATCGGGACAGTTTCCCTTGGGCAATCAGCCCCAGCATTTT. Amino acid sequence: CASRSGQFPLGNQPQHF. The rearrangement links TRBV19 to TRBJ1-5; 7 nucleotides agree with TRBD1. The germline gives CDR1 LNHDA, CDR2 SQIVND (reference sequence). J was trimmed by 2 bases and V by 6 bases; bases with no gene match: 13. The CDR3 loop spans 17 amino acids.